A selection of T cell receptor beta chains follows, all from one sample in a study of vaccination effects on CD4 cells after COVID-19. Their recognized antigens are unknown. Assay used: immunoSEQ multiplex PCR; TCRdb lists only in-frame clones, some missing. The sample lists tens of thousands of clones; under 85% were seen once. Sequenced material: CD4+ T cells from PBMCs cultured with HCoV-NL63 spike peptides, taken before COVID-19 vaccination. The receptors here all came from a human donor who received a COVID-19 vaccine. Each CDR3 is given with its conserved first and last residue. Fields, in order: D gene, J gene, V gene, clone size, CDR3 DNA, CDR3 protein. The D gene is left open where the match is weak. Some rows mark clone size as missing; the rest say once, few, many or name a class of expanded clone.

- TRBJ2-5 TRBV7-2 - TGTGCCAGCAGCATAGAGACCCAGTACTTC CASSIETQYF
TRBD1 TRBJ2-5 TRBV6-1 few TGTGCCAGCAGAGGGACAGGAGGGGAGACCCAGTACTTC CASRGTGGETQYF
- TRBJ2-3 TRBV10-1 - TGCGCCAGCAGTGAGTCGAGGTCGGATACGCAGTATTTT CASSESRSDTQYF
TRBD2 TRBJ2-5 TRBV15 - TGTGCCACCATCCGGGGGGGATCCCAAGAGACCCAGTACTTC CATIRGGSQETQYF
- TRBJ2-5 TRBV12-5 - TGTGCTAGTGGAATCTACACCACGGGATACCAAGAGACCCAGTACTTC CASGIYTTGYQETQYF
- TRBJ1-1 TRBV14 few TGTGCCAGCAGCCAACAACAGGAGACTGAAGCTTTCTTT CASSQQQETEAFF
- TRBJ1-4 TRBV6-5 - TGTGCCAGCACGGAACCGGGGGGCGAAAAACTGTTTTTT CASTEPGGEKLFF
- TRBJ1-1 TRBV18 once TGTGCCAGCTCACAACCACAGGGCGGTGGCACTGAAGCTTTCTTT CASSQPQGGGTEAFF
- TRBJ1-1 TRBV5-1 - TGCGCCAGCAGCTTGCTCGGGATGACGAACACTGAAGCTTTCTTT CASSLLGMTNTEAFF
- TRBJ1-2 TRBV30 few TGTGCCTGGAGTGGGACACCAAACTATGGCTACACCTTC CAWSGTPNYGYTF
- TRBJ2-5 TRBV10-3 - TGTGCCATCAGTGACCAGGCTGCTACGGGGACCCAGTACTTC CAISDQAATGTQYF
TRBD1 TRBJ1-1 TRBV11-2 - TGTGCCAGCAGCAGGACAGGGACTAGGGTGGCGGGCTTCTTT CASSRTGTRVAGFF
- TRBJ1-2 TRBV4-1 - TGCGCCAGCAGCCAAGAACTGGGGGGCTATGGCTACACCTTC CASSQELGGYGYTF
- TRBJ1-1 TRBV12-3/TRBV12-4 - TGTGCCAGCAGTTGGGGACAGAACACTGAAGCTTTCTTT CASSWGQNTEAFF
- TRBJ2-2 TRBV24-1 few TGTGCCACCAGTGATTTTTCCGGGTCCACCGGGGAGCTGTTTTTT CATSDFSGSTGELFF
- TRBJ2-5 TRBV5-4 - TGTGCCAGCAGCTTGGTCTCCCAAGAGACCCAGTACTTC CASSLVSQETQYF
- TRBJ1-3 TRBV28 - TGTGCCAGCGAACCCCTGGGGCAACCGAGCTCTGGAAACACCATATATTTT CASEPLGQPSSGNTIYF
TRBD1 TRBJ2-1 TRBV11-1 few TGTGCCAGCAGTGGACAGGGGGATTATTTCAATGAGCAGTTCTTC CASSGQGDYFNEQFF
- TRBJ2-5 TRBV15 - TGTGCCACCAGCAGAGATCGGAGCGGGCCACAAGAGACCCAGTACTTC CATSRDRSGPQETQYF
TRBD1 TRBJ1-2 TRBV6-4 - TGTGCCAGCAGTGACTCAGGGGGCAATGGCTACACCTTC CASSDSGGNGYTF
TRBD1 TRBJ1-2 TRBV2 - TGTGCCAGCAGAGGGACAGGGGGGCTCTATGGCTACACCTTC CASRGTGGLYGYTF
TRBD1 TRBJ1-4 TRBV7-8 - TGTGCCAGCAGCCAAGGACAGGGCGAGGAAAAACTGTTTTTT CASSQGQGEEKLFF
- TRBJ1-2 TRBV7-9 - TGTGCCAGCAGCTTTACGGCAGACTACACCTTC CASSFTADYTF
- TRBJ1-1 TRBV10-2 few TGCGCCAGCAGGGAGGGAATGTCTGAAGCTTTCTTT CASREGMSEAFF
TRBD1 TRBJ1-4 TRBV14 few TGTGCCACACAGGGGGCGGCTAATGAAAAACTGTTTTTT CATQGAANEKLFF
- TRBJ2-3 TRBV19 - TGTGCCAGCAGACGGACTGGCACAGATACGCAGTATTTT CASRRTGTDTQYF
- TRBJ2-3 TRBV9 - TGTGCCAGCAGCGTAGCTCCGGGCCCAGATACGCAGTATTTT CASSVAPGPDTQYF
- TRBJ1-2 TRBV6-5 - TGTGCCAGCAGTTACGCTTCCGGGAATGGCTACACCTTC CASSYASGNGYTF
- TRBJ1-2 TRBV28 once TGTGCCAGCAGGGGGGCCATGGGGGCTTATGGCTACACCTTC CASRGAMGAYGYTF
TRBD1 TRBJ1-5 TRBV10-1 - TGCGCCAGCAGCGAACAGGGGTGGCCCCGGTACAAGGGATGGATCCAGCCCCAGCATTTT CASSEQGWPRYKGWIQPQHF
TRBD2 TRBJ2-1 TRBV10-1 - TGCGCCAGCAGTGAAGTCCCTAGCGGGGCCTACAATGAGCAGTTCTTC CASSEVPSGAYNEQFF
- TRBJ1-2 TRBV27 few TGTGCCAGCAGTTTCGGAGGGACTGGCGGCTACACCTTC CASSFGGTGGYTF
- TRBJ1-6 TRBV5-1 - TGCGCCAGCAGCTTGAAAGAGAGCTCCTATAATTCACCCCTCCACTTT CASSLKESSYNSPLHF
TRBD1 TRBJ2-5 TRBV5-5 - TGTGCCAGCAGCATCCGGGACAGGGGCCAGGACGTCCAAGAGACCCAGTACTTC CASSIRDRGQDVQETQYF
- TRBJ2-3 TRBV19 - TGTGCCACCCGGGGGTATTTAGGAACCGGCACAGATACGCAGTATTTT CATRGYLGTGTDTQYF
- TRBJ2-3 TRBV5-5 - TGTGCCAGCAGCTTTGGGAACAGGGGGGGTCACACAGATACGCAGTATTTT CASSFGNRGGHTDTQYF
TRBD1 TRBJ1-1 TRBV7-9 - TGTGCCAGCAGCTCTGAAACAGGGGGGGTGAACACTGAAGCTTTCTTT CASSSETGGVNTEAFF
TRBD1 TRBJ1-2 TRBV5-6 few TGTGCCAGCAGCTCCAAGGGGGCCTCTGGCTACACCTTC CASSSKGASGYTF
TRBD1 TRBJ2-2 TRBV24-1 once TGTGCCACCAGTGACCCCGGGACAGGGGCCTCGAACACCGGGGAGCTGTTTTTT CATSDPGTGASNTGELFF
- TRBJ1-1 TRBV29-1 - TGCAGCGTTGTCACCGGGCTTGTTCTGGACACTGAAGCTTTCTTT CSVVTGLVLDTEAFF
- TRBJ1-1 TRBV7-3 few TGTGCCAGCAGCTCACAACAGGGCACTGAAGCTTTCTTT CASSSQQGTEAFF
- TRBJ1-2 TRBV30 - TGTGCCTGGAGGAGAACAGGGAACTATGGCTACACCTTC CAWRRTGNYGYTF
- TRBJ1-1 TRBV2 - TGTGCCAGCAGGTCCTCGGTGAACACTGAAGCTTTCTTT CASRSSVNTEAFF
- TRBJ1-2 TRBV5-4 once TGTGCCAGCAGCTCGACAGGCTCATTGTCCTATGGCTACACCTTC CASSSTGSLSYGYTF
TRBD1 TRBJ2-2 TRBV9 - TGTGCCAGCAGCGCCCGGGACAGGGTCCCCGGGGAGCTGTTTTTT CASSARDRVPGELFF
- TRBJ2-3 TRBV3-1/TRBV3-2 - TGTGCCAGCAGCCAAGTAAGGGGTACGCAGTATTTT CASSQVRGTQYF
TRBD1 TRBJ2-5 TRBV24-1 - TGTGCCACCAGTGAGACCGGGACAGGACAAGAGACCCAGTACTTC CATSETGTGQETQYF
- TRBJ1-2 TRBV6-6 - TGTGCCAGCAGATCAGGTGGTGGCTACACCTTC CASRSGGGYTF
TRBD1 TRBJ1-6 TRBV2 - TGTGCCAGCAACCCGACAGGGGGCCAATATAGTTCACCCCTCCACTTT CASNPTGGQYSSPLHF
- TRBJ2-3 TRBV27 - TGTGCCAGCAAGCTGAGGTGGGCATCAACTAGCACAGATACGCAGTATTTT CASKLRWASTSTDTQYF
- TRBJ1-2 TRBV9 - TGTGCCAGCAGCGTAGGTGGAGATGGCTACACCTTC CASSVGGDGYTF
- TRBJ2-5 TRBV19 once TGTGCCAGTAGTATAGGGGCGGGGTGGGAGACCCAGTACTTC CASSIGAGWETQYF
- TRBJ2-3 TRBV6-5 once TGTGCCAGCAGTTACGCAGTCACAGATACGCAGTATTTT CASSYAVTDTQYF
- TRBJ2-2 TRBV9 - TGTGCCAGCAGCGATCTAGCGACCAACACCGGGGAGCTGTTTTTT CASSDLATNTGELFF
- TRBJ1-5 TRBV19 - TGTGCCAGTAGTATAGATAACAATCAGCCCCAGCATTTT CASSIDNNQPQHF
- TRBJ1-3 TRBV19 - TGTGCCAGTAGTATAGCAGGGCGCGGAAACACCATATATTTT CASSIAGRGNTIYF
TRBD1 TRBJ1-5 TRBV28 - TGTGCCAGCAGTTCCGCCTCGGGACAGTCCGCACATAGCAATCAGCCCCAGCATTTT CASSSASGQSAHSNQPQHF